This TCR beta chain was identified during a study of beta chain features in type 1 diabetes. From germline, CDR1 is MNHNY and CDR2 SVGAGI (reference sequence). Trimming pared 0 bases from V and 9 bases from J, leaving 13 bases between. The CDR3 is 14 residues long. Per donor, one heparinised blood draw averaged roughly 110 mL. Findings and limits, study-wide: The study found that naive, central memory and Treg TCRB repertoires appeared more similar in patients than in healthy donors. Patients with type 1 diabetes showed fewer VDJ junction insertions and more deletions. TCRB rearrangement may or may not be influenced by HLA type; here this remained unresolved.

Every isolated RNA sample was fully reverse transcribed, so sequencing captured expressed TCRB transcripts. TCRdb's copy holds only in-frame clones and misses some; the assay was immunoSEQ multiplex PCR. The sample lists under 950,000 clones; about a sixth were seen once. To note about this clone: The antigen is unknown.

Sequencing was done on a sample of naive CD4+ T cells from blood. The source of this sequence is a woman aged 18-35 years in good health. The chain recombines TRBV6-6 with TRBJ2-3, with D perhaps TRBD1 (5 bases). The CDR3 loop reads CASSYSRQIQTQYF. In DNA, the CDR3 is TGTGCCAGCAGTTACTCTCGACAGATTCAAACGCAGTATTTT.